This T cell receptor beta chain was profiled in a study of cytomegalovirus exposure and HLA in healthy donors. The donors were healthy bone marrow donors. Per germline, CDR1 SGHAT and CDR2 FQDESV (reference sequence). With V trimmed by 2 bases and J by 0 bases, 6 bases remained unmatched. This CDR3 is built from 17 residues. As to this clone: Its matching antigen is unknown.

Study results and caveats: A later analysis found common viral pathogens apparently linked to several of the most significant clusters. One cluster of highly shared sequence variants probably arose as a sequencing artifact. The study labeled around 160 TCR beta chains cytomegalovirus-associated.

PCR amplification relied on 60 Vbeta primers (plus 13 Jbeta primers). Method: immunoSEQ multiplex PCR; TCRdb's copy keeps in-frame clones and lacks some. The sample has about 180,000 clones; more than 60% are singletons. This chain uses TRBV11-1 with TRBJ2-1; 8 nucleotides align to TRBD2. The sample was PBMCs. This TCR came from a man younger than 35 in good health and CMV-seronegative. The CDR3 sequence is CASSLFREGSSYNEQFF. The CDR3 DNA reads TGTGCCAGCAGCTTATTCCGGGAGGGAAGCTCCTACAATGAGCAGTTCTTC.